Listed below are T cell receptor beta chains from one sample, sequenced in a study of blood T cells in healthy people across ages. TCRdb reprocessed the 5' RACE reads via MiXCR and lists one record per CDR3 protein. Of 630,000 or so distinct CDR3 sequences in the sample, 32% were seen once. The specimen sequenced was blood. Source of these receptors: a woman aged 80 or older in good health. The conserved cysteine and the conserved F or W are not part of the CDR3 here. Fields, in order: V gene, J gene, CDR3 protein.

TRBV12-3/TRBV12-4	TRBJ1-4	ASSFGSEKLF
TRBV14	NA	ASNQTDRGPRGEQY
TRBV5-1	TRBJ2-7	ASRAGYNSYEQY
TRBV20-1	TRBJ2-1	SASFAVKGNEQF
TRBV5-6	TRBJ2-1	VSSLAGTGVPF
TRBV27	TRBJ1-1	ASSFFAGPSNTEAF
TRBV3-1	TRBJ1-4	ASSQDVHREKLF
TRBV30	TRBJ2-3	AWSVGLASTSTDTQY
TRBV5-1	TRBJ2-5	ASSSLRRTGPQETQY
TRBV6-1	TRBJ2-3	ASSVLAGTTDTQY
TRBV12-3/TRBV12-4	TRBJ2-3	ASSLGPKADVQY
TRBV5-1	TRBJ1-2	ASSRDRVLGGYT
TRBV20-1	TRBJ2-5	SANRAGEETQY
TRBV7-2	TRBJ2-7	ASSLWTGTTYEQY
TRBV19	TRBJ2-3	ASSPREGDTQY
TRBV15	TRBJ1-2	ATSRDRSLYGYT
TRBV7-3	TRBJ2-1	ASSLLGSSHNEQF
TRBV20-1	TRBJ2-7	SARDAAGGTYEQY
TRBV7-8	TRBJ2-3	ASSTRTSGSTDTQY
TRBV7-9	TRBJ2-1	ASSLAEGEPGGDGRF
TRBV5-1	TRBJ2-2	ASSAAGTNTGELF
TRBV7-3	TRBJ2-3	ASSLAGSPTDTQY
TRBV7-2	TRBJ2-5	ASSLVPRGDQETQY
TRBV7-3	TRBJ2-2	ANSPVGGNTGELF
TRBV10-3	TRBJ2-7	ASSYSQDYYEQY
TRBV5-5	TRBJ1-4	ASSLDPKGGLGEKLF
TRBV5-1	TRBJ2-7	ASSSGTGGYEQY
TRBV20-1	TRBJ2-2	SAPMASRPGELF
TRBV6-1	TRBJ2-5	ASRRGIAGGPMVETQY
TRBV6-1	TRBJ2-6	ASSEFMTGSPSGANVLT
TRBV20-1	TRBJ1-5	SARDPAGQPQH
TRBV20-1	TRBJ2-1	SASVLAGGTEQF
TRBV5-1	TRBJ2-1	ASSLIRAIRINEQF